These 4 T cell receptor beta chains share one sample of origin, sequenced in a study of shared clonotypes between healthy human individuals. Naive CD8 populations comprised CD45RO-negative cells positively selected for CCR7, excluding terminally differentiated effector memory CD45RA+ cells. The assay was immunoSEQ multiplex PCR, and TCRdb's table has in-frame clones only and misses some. The sample yields roughly 810,000 clones, about 96% seen once. Sequencing was performed on naive CD8+ T cells sorted from blood. These receptors came from a man aged 30 to 39 in good health.

The chain couples TRBV2 to TRBJ2-3; D call uncertain. CDR1 SNHLY and CDR2 FYNNEI come from the germline V gene. The CDR3 has 12 residues. V lost 4 bases, J lost 5 bases, and 7 bases lay in between. In DNA, the CDR3 is TGTGCCAGCAGTGTGTTAGGAGATACGCAGTATTTT. It translates to CASSVLGDTQYF.

The V and J genes are TRBV28 and TRBJ2-7, with 7 nucleotides matching TRBD1. The CDR3 totals 17 residues. V gave up 6 bases and J gave up 4 bases; unmatched junction bases: 18. CDR1 and CDR2 (germline): MDHEN, SYDVKM. CDR3: CASRTDLGTDFRYEQYF. CDR3 bases: TGTGCCAGCAGAACTGACCTTGGGACAGATTTCCGATACGAGCAGTACTTC.

The rearrangement joins TRBV7-9 to TRBJ1-1, with 10 bases fitting TRBD1. Looked up from germline, CDR1 is SEHNR and CDR2 is FQNEAQ (reference sequence). Unmatched junction bases numbered 7, after V lost 3 bases and J lost 3 bases. The CDR3 is 16 amino acids. The CDR3 region has the DNA TGTGCCAGCAGCTTTAGGCCTGGGACAGGGGACACTGAAGCTTTCTTT. This translates into CASSFRPGTGDTEAFF. Combining the CDR3 with reference TRBV7-9 and TRBJ1-1 gives the whole variable domain DTGVSQNPRHKITKRGQNVTFRCDPISEHNRLYWYRQTLGQGPEFLTYFQNEAQLEKSRLLSDRFSAERPKGSFSTLEIQRTEQGDSAMYLCASSFRPGTGDTEAFFGQGTRLTVV.

The rearrangement links TRBV6-5 to TRBJ2-5; 7 nucleotides match TRBD1. Germline V gene lookup returns CDR1 MNHEY and CDR2 SVGAGI. The CDR3 has 12 residues. The V gene end was trimmed by 7 bases and the J gene end by 5 bases; junction bases not matched to a gene: 4. The CDR3, as DNA: TGTGCCAGCAAGACAGGGTTGGAGACCCAGTACTTC. The encoded protein is CASKTGLETQYF.